The 24 T cell receptor beta chains given below trace back to one sample, sequenced in a study of early T cells in non-severe SARS-CoV-2 infection. One entry per CDR3 protein results from TCRdb running MiXCR on the 5' RACE reads. The repertoire holds fewer than 30,000 distinct CDR3 sequences, around 5% seen once, with approximately 4.5% in the top ten. The sample taken for sequencing was whole blood. These receptors originate from an adult who was a healthcare worker with PCR-confirmed SARS-CoV-2 infection or an uninfected control (not recorded which).

This clonotype was picked up many times. The V and J genes are TRBV6-5 and TRBJ1-5; D unresolved. The CDR3 runs 15 residues. CDR1 is MNHEY, CDR2 SVGAGI, per germline. Trimming took off 0 bases at V and 7 bases at J, with 13 bases between the two ends. CDR3 bases: TGTGCCAGCAGTTACTCAGGCCTGACGGGGCAGCCCCAGCATTTT. This encodes CASSYSGLTGQPQHF.

There are many counts of this clonotype. V is TRBV4-3 and J is TRBJ1-3; D remains unclear. CDR1 is LGHNA and CDR2 is YSLEER in the germline V gene. The CDR3 sequence is 14 residues long. V was clipped by 1 base and J by 1 base, with 5 bases between them. CDR3 in DNA: TGCGCCAGCAGCCAAGTCGAGTCTGGAAACACCATATATTTT. Amino acids: CASSQVESGNTIYF.

This clonotype was detected many times. The CDR3 spells CASSTRGGGSYEQYF. The CDR3 DNA reads TGTGCCAGCAGCACAAGAGGCGGGGGGAGTTACGAGCAGTACTTC. The chain is built from TRBV7-2 and TRBJ2-7; TRBD2 matches at 8 bases. The germline V gene has CDR1 SGHTA and CDR2 FQGNSA. The CDR3 runs to 15 residues. After removal of 5 bases from V and 4 bases from J, the junction contained 10 bases not matched to a gene.

This clonotype showed up many times. This chain connects TRBV12-3 or TRBV12-4 to TRBJ2-6; TRBD1 aligns across 9 bases. The J segment lost 2 bases and the V segment lost 5 bases, leaving 22 bases of the junction unmatched. CDR3 size: 22 residues. In nucleotides, the CDR3 is TGTGCCAGCAGTCCTTTGGGACAGGGCCTCCGGCCACTGTTAGCTGGGGCCAACGTCCTGACTTTC. This gives the protein CASSPLGQGLRPLLAGANVLTF.

This clonotype was seen ten or more times. This chain uses TRBV7-9 with TRBJ1-2; D remains unclear. V lost 1 base and J 6 bases, leaving 9 bases between the germline ends. CDR3 size: 13 residues. Per the germline V gene, CDR1 is SEHNR and CDR2 is FQNEAQ (reference sequence). The CDR3 sequence: CASSLGAGDGYTF. CDR3 nucleotides: TGTGCCAGCAGCTTAGGAGCCGGGGATGGCTACACCTTC.

This clonotype showed up many times. The chain combines TRBV4-3 with TRBJ2-3; D gene unclear. CDR3 length: 16 residues. Between the trimmed V and J ends, which lost 1 base and 6 bases, there was a span of 17 bases. Germline lookup yields CDR1 LGHNA and CDR2 YSLEER. CDR3 loop: CASSQGVTALEDTQYF. In DNA form, the CDR3 reads TGCGCCAGCAGCCAAGGGGTTACAGCCCTGGAGGATACGCAGTATTTT.

This clonotype has a count of ten or more. This rearrangement joins TRBV18 to TRBJ2-7, with a possible D match to TRBD1 (7 bases). The CDR3 runs 14 residues. The V end was cut by 4 bases, the J end by 1 base, with 11 bases between. Germline V gives CDR1 KGHSH, CDR2 LQKENI. CDR3 sequence reads: CASSQTGRSYEQYF. In DNA form, the CDR3 reads TGTGCCAGCTCACAGACAGGGAGGTCCTACGAGCAGTACTTC.

This clonotype was counted at least ten times. This chain links TRBV4-1 with TRBJ2-7; 10 bases agree with TRBD1. The CDR3 spans 15 residues. J gave up 2 bases and V 3 bases, and 4 bases lay outside the gene matches. The V gene's germline CDR1 is MGHRA and CDR2 YSYEKL. The CDR3 nucleotides are TGCGCCAGCAGCCATCCGGGACAGGGGACCTACGAGCAGTACTTC. Residues: CASSHPGQGTYEQYF.

V gene TRBV28 combines with J gene TRBJ2-3; D remains unclear. Germline CDR1 MDHEN, CDR2 SYDVKM. This CDR3 spans 16 amino acids. V was shortened by 5 bases and J by 2 bases, with 17 bases between the two germline ends. As DNA, the CDR3 is TGTGCCAGCAGTGGAGACACCGTAAGATACACAGATACGCAGTATTTT. This codes for CASSGDTVRYTDTQYF.

In its sample, this clonotype was seen many times. V gene TRBV28 combines with J gene TRBJ2-7; D not resolved. This CDR3 contains 14 residues. Trimming shortened V by 3 bases and J by 7 bases, and 16 bases separated the two germline ends. CDR1 and CDR2 from the germline V gene are MDHEN and SYDVKM. CDR3: CASSFLPSQGEQYF. In nucleotides, the CDR3 is TGTGCCAGCAGTTTTCTCCCGTCGCAAGGGGAGCAGTACTTC. The variable domain in full, completed from reference TRBV28 and TRBJ2-7, reads DVKVTQSSRYLVKRTGEKVFLECVQDMDHENMFWYRQDPGLGLRLIYFSYDVKMKEKGDIPEGYSVSREKKERFSLILESASTNQTSMYLCASSFLPSQGEQYFGPGTRLTVT.

In regard to this clonotype: A much larger clone differs from this one at a single base, so this may be a read error. The chain couples TRBV12-2 to TRBJ2-7. TRBV12-2 is listed as a pseudogene. The CDR3 covers 14 residues. The CDR3: CASRTRPTTYEQYF. CDR3 nucleotides: TGTGCAAGTCGCACCCGACCTACAACCTACGAGCAGTACTTC.

This clonotype was observed a handful of times. The J gene is TRBJ1-5, the V gene TRBV20-1, with TRBD1 as a possible D gene (6 bases). V was trimmed by 3 bases and J by 2 bases, leaving 8 bases between them. The CDR3 is made up of 13 amino acids. CDR1 is DFQATT and CDR2 is SNEGSKA in the germline V gene (reference sequence). CDR3 sequence (DNA): TGCAGTGCTAGGGACAGCCGCAATCAGCCCCAGCATTTT. Amino acids: CSARDSRNQPQHF.

This clonotype appeared a few times. The chain couples TRBV18 to TRBJ1-2; 8 bases align to TRBD1. In germline, CDR1 is KGHSH, CDR2 LQKENI. V trimming: 5 bases; J trimming: 7 bases; junction bases outside the gene matches: 6. The CDR3 has 13 amino acids. The CDR3 sequence is CASSADRVAGYTF. As DNA, the CDR3 is TGTGCCAGCTCAGCGGACAGGGTTGCTGGCTACACCTTC.

This clonotype was picked up many times. The gene calls are TRBV20-1 and TRBJ2-4; 13 bases line up with TRBD2. CDR1 is DFQATT, CDR2 SNEGSKA, per germline (reference sequence). The CDR3 is made up of 16 amino acids. V shed 3 bases, J shed 6 bases, and the junction held 8 bases outside the gene matches. The CDR3 sequence: CSASWTSGSLGNIQYF. The CDR3 region has the DNA TGCAGTGCTAGCTGGACTAGCGGGAGCCTAGGAAACATTCAGTACTTC.

The table lists this clonotype with a few counts. The chain joins TRBV9 to TRBJ2-7, with D possibly TRBD1 on 5 matching bases. CDR1 is SGDLS, CDR2 YYNGEE, per germline. The CDR3 is 16 residues long. V was trimmed by 0 bases and J by 5 bases, leaving 18 bases between them. The CDR3 nucleotides read TGTGCCAGCAGCGTAGAGGGGATGCTCTCGGGCGACGAGCAGTACTTC. Translation: CASSVEGMLSGDEQYF.

This clonotype was seen at least ten times. In DNA, the CDR3 is TGCGCCAGCAGCTTGGACGGCACCTCTGGAAACACCATATATTTT. Translating gives CASSLDGTSGNTIYF. The chain links TRBV5-1 to TRBJ1-3; D is unresolved. V was trimmed by 0 bases and J by 0 bases, leaving 7 bases between them. The CDR3 has 15 residues. The germline CDR1 and CDR2 sequences are SGHRS and YFSETQ.

J is TRBJ1-3 and V is TRBV29-1; D is ambiguous. Looked up from germline, CDR1 is SQVTM and CDR2 is ANQGSEA. This CDR3 spans 14 amino acids. Trimming removed 0 bases at V and 0 bases at J, with 6 bases between. The CDR3 region is CSVEDRTSGNTIYF. CDR3 sequence (DNA): TGCAGCGTTGAAGACCGGACCTCTGGAAACACCATATATTTT. Full variable domain (outside the CDR3, taken from reference TRBV29-1 and TRBJ1-3): SAVISQKPSRDICQRGTSLTIQCQVDSQVTMMFWYRQQPGQSLTLIATANQGSEATYESGFVIDKFPISRPNLTFSTLTVSNMSPEDSSIYLCSVEDRTSGNTIYFGEGSWLTVV.

The rearrangement uses TRBV10-3 and TRBJ2-1, with 13 positions matching TRBD2. This CDR3 region has 19 residues. Germline V gene sequence: CDR1 ENHRY, CDR2 SYGVKD. V shed 4 bases, J shed 4 bases, and the junction held 13 bases outside the gene matches. The DNA for the CDR3 is TGTGCCATCAGTGGATCCGGGACTAGCGGGATGATGGGGTACAATGAGCAGTTCTTC. Protein product: CAISGSGTSGMMGYNEQFF.

This clonotype was recorded at least ten times. The chain links TRBV28 to TRBJ1-1, with 8 bases that match TRBD1. Germline trimming cut 5 bases from V and 4 bases from J; bases unmatched to any gene: 6. This CDR3 is built from 14 residues. The germline V gene encodes CDR1 MDHEN and CDR2 SYDVKM. The CDR3 DNA reads TGTGCCAGCAGTCCCCATGACAGGGGCACTGAAGCTTTCTTT. As protein: CASSPHDRGTEAFF.

This clonotype was seen repeatedly, ten times or more. The genes are TRBV19 and TRBJ2-2, with 8 bases identical to TRBD1. The length of the CDR3 is 16 residues. Germline V gene sequence: CDR1 LNHDA, CDR2 SQIVND (reference sequence). The junction had 10 bases not matched to a gene; V was cut back by 6 bases and J by 4 bases. The CDR3 protein is CASSHRGTGGTGELFF. The DNA of the CDR3 is TGTGCCAGTAGCCATAGAGGGACAGGCGGCACCGGGGAGCTGTTTTTT.

The sample holds many counts of this clonotype. This chain joins TRBV7-9 and TRBJ2-7, with TRBD2 matching over 7 bases. V gave up 1 base and J gave up 6 bases; unmatched junction bases: 3. Germline V CDR1 and CDR2: SEHNR, FQNEAQ (reference sequence). The CDR3 runs to 13 residues. The CDR3 region is CASSLGGGSEQYF. CDR3 in DNA: TGTGCCAGCAGCTTAGGGGGAGGGTCCGAGCAGTACTTC.

This clonotype was found many times. The J gene is TRBJ2-1, the V gene TRBV15; 10 bases line up with TRBD2. Germline V CDR1 and CDR2: LNHNV, YYDKDF (reference sequence). V lost 2 bases to trimming and J lost 10 bases; unmatched junction nucleotides: 8. There are 15 residues in the CDR3. CDR3 protein: CATSRTSGIIYEQFF. CDR3 coding DNA: TGTGCCACCAGCAGAACTAGCGGGATAATATACGAGCAGTTCTTC.

This clonotype was observed many times. This chain connects TRBV6-6 to TRBJ1-1, with TRBD1 matching over 7 bases. The germline V gene has CDR1 MNHNY and CDR2 SVGAGI (reference sequence). The CDR3 is 17 amino acids. Germline trimming cut 0 bases from V and 2 bases from J; bases unmatched to any gene: 9. The CDR3 loop reads CASSYSEVGQSNTEAFF. The CDR3 DNA follows: TGTGCCAGCAGTTACTCGGAAGTGGGACAGTCTAACACTGAAGCTTTCTTT.

In its sample, this clonotype was seen a few times. The chain recombines TRBV7-6 with TRBJ2-3; 13 bases are shared with TRBD2. Trimming removed 5 bases from V and 5 bases from J; junction bases left unmatched: 4. Looked up from germline, CDR1 is SGHVS and CDR2 is FNYEAQ. The CDR3 is 15 residues long. CDR3 bases: TGTGCCAGCAGCCGGACTAGCGGGAGAGAAGATACGCAGTATTTT. Residues: CASSRTSGREDTQYF.